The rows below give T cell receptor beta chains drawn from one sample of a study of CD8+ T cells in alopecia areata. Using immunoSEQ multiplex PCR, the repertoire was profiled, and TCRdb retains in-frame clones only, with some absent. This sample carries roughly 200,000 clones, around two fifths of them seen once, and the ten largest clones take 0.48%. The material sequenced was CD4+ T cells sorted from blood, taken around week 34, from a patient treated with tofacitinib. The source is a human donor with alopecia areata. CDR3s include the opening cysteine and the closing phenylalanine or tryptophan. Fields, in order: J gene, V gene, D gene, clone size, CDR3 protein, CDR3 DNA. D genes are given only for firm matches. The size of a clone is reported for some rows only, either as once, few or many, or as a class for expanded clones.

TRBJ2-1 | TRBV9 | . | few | CASSVGSGSGYNEQFF | TGTGCCAGCAGCGTAGGTTCTGGTAGCGGCTACAATGAGCAGTTCTTC
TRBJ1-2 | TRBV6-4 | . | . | CASSGQLGYGYTF | TGTGCCAGCAGTGGACAGTTAGGCTATGGCTACACCTTC
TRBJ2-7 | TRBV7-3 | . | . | CASSLSDSVDEQYF | TGTGCCAGCAGCTTATCCGATAGCGTGGACGAGCAGTACTTC
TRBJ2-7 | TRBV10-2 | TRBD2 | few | CASGISGSYEQYF | TGCGCCAGCGGGATTAGCGGGAGCTACGAGCAGTACTTC
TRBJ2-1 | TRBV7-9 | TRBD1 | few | CASSSQGPYNEQFF | TGTGCCAGCAGCTCACAGGGGCCCTACAATGAGCAGTTCTTC
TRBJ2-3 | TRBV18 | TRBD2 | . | CASSPGLAGATDTQYF | TGTGCCAGCTCACCGGGACTAGCGGGAGCAACAGATACGCAGTATTTT
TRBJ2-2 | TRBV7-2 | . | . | CASSLDHRAQNTGELFF | TGTGCCAGCAGCTTAGACCATAGAGCACAGAACACCGGGGAGCTGTTTTTT
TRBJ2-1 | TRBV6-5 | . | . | CASSFQGNNEQFF | TGTGCCAGCAGTTTTCAGGGGAACAATGAGCAGTTCTTC
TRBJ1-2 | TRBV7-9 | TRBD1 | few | CASSFSRDRGSYGYTF | TGTGCCAGCAGCTTCTCGAGGGACAGGGGGTCCTATGGCTACACCTTC
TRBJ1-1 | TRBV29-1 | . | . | CSSNRVDTEAFF | TGCAGCTCAAACAGGGTGGACACTGAAGCTTTCTTT
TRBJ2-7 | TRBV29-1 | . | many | CSVVVGGDEQYF | TGCAGCGTTGTGGTGGGGGGCGACGAGCAGTACTTC
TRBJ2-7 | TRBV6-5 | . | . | CASSSGGGGSYEQYF | TGTGCCAGCAGTTCAGGGGGCGGCGGGAGTTACGAGCAGTACTTC
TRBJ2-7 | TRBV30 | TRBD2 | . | CAWSTPGLGSSYEQYF | TGTGCCTGGAGTACACCGGGACTAGGGAGCTCCTACGAGCAGTACTTC
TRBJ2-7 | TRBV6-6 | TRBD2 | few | CASSFLRGAYEQYF | TGTGCCAGCAGTTTCCTTCGGGGGGCCTACGAGCAGTACTTC
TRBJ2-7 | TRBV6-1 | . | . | CASTLGPSYEQYF | TGTGCCAGCACTCTAGGACCCTCCTACGAGCAGTACTTC
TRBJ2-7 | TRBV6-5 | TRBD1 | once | CASSSRTGVGEQYF | TGTGCCAGCAGTTCTAGGACAGGGGTGGGCGAGCAGTACTTC
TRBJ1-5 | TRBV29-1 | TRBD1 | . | CSVTTGGGSNQPQHF | TGCAGCGTAACGACAGGGGGAGGGAGCAATCAGCCCCAGCATTTT
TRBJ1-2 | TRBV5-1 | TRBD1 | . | CASSWTGDNGYTF | TGCGCCAGCAGCTGGACAGGGGATAATGGCTACACCTTC
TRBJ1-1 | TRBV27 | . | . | CASGIGYGGTEAFF | TGTGCCAGCGGAATAGGGTATGGGGGCACTGAAGCTTTCTTT
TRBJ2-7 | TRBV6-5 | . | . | CASSYLAGYEQYF | TGTGCCAGCAGTTACTTGGCCGGCTACGAGCAGTACTTC
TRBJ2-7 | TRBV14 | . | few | CASSQSPSRAREQYF | TGTGCCAGCAGCCAATCCCCTAGCAGGGCTAGGGAGCAGTACTTC
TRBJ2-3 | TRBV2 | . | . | CASSEIYFTQYF | TGTGCCAGCAGTGAAATCTATTTTACGCAGTATTTT
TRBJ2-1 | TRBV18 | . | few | CASSPGGPYNEQFF | TGTGCCAGCTCACCGGGCGGGCCTTACAATGAGCAGTTCTTC
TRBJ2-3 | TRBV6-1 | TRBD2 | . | CASSVASGVGDTQYF | TGTGCCAGCAGTGTGGCTAGCGGGGTTGGAGATACGCAGTATTTT
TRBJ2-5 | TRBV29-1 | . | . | CSVEGRTQETQYF | TGCAGCGTTGAAGGCAGAACTCAAGAGACCCAGTACTTC
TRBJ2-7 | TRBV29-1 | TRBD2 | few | CSVSILAGYSYEQYF | TGCAGCGTTTCCATACTAGCGGGGTACTCCTACGAGCAGTACTTC
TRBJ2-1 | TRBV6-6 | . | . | CASSSGVYNEQFF | TGTGCCAGCAGTTCCGGGGTTTACAATGAGCAGTTCTTC
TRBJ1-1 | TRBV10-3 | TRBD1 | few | CAVGRTGDTEAFF | TGTGCCGTGGGCAGGACAGGGGACACTGAAGCTTTCTTT
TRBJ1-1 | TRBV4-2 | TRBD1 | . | CASSQTTDRGSEAFF | TGTGCCAGCAGCCAAACGACGGACAGGGGGTCTGAAGCTTTCTTT
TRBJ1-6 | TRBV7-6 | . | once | CASSTDTLYNSPLHF | TGTGCCAGCAGCACGGACACCCTCTATAATTCACCCCTCCACTTT
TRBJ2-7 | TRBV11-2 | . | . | CASSWTTYEQYF | TGTGCCAGCAGTTGGACGACGTACGAGCAGTACTTC
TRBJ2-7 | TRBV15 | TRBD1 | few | CATSRDGGTASYEQYF | TGTGCCACCAGCAGAGATGGTGGGACAGCATCCTACGAGCAGTACTTC
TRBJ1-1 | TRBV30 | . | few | CAWSVGRGAFF | TGTGCCTGGAGTGTAGGAAGGGGAGCTTTCTTT
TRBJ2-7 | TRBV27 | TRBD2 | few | CASLGRGSSYEQYF | TGTGCCAGCTTGGGGCGGGGGAGCTCCTACGAGCAGTACTTC
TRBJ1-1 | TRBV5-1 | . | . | CASSLRGEQNTEAFF | TGCGCCAGCAGCTTGCGGGGTGAGCAAAACACTGAAGCTTTCTTT
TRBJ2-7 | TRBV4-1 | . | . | CASSQEMVGVPYEQYF | TGCGCCAGCAGCCAAGAAATGGTAGGGGTCCCCTACGAGCAGTACTTC
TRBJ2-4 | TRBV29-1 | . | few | CSVRQGLAKNIQYF | TGCAGCGTTCGCCAGGGACTAGCCAAAAACATTCAGTACTTC
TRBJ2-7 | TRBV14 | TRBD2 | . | CASSQVAGGAMGEQYF | TGTGCCAGCAGCCAAGTTGCGGGAGGAGCCATGGGCGAGCAGTACTTC
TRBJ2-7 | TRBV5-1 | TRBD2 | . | CASSLSSGGNLEQYF | TGCGCCAGCAGCTTATCCAGCGGGGGAAATCTGGAGCAGTACTTC
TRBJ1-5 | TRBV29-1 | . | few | CSVEEGPNQPQHF | TGCAGCGTTGAAGAGGGACCGAATCAGCCCCAGCATTTT
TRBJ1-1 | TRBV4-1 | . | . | CASSAGLLGAFF | TGCGCCAGCAGCGCCGGGCTCCTGGGAGCTTTCTTT
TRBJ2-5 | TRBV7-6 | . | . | CASSLGSLVRETQYF | TGTGCCAGCAGCTTAGGTAGTCTGGTGAGGGAGACCCAGTACTTC
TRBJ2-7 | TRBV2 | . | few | CASTRAYEQYF | TGTGCCAGCACCAGGGCCTACGAGCAGTACTTC
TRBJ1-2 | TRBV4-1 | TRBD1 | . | CASSQPGQGARYTF | TGCGCCAGCAGTCAACCGGGACAGGGGGCCCGCTACACCTTC
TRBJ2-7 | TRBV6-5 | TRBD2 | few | CASSRSGGSYEQYF | TGTGCCAGCAGCCGGTCGGGAGGGTCCTACGAGCAGTACTTC
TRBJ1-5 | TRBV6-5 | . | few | CASTIQVGSQPQHF | TGTGCCAGCACCATCCAAGTAGGGTCCCAGCCCCAGCATTTT